This TCR beta chain came from a study of T cells in Graves' hyperthyroidism and ophthalmopathy. Study-level findings and limits: Stable hyperthyroidism was separated from ophthalmopathy by a model based on 13 V-J features.

Of note for this clonotype: Its specificity is unknown.

Patients showing uncontrolled infection, other autoimmune disease, pregnancy or lactation were ineligible. Amplification of TCR beta CDR3 regions used RNA as the template. HTBI primers were used for first-round RT-PCR of the TCR CDR3. TCRdb re-called the multiplex PCR reads through MiXCR, storing one row per CDR3 protein. The sample includes over 550,000 distinct CDR3 sequences, 16% of them seen just once. Germline V lookup: CDR1 LGHNA, CDR2 YSLEER. The CDR3 has 12 residues. Between the trimmed V and J ends, which lost 1 base and 6 bases, there was a span of 7 bases. The receptor's source is a woman younger than 35 with Graves' hyperthyroidism. Sequenced: blood. This chain joins TRBV4-3 and TRBJ2-7, with D perhaps TRBD1 (5 bases). The CDR3: CASSQVTGEQYF. The CDR3 region has the DNA TGCGCCAGCAGCCAAGTTACAGGCGAGCAGTACTTC.